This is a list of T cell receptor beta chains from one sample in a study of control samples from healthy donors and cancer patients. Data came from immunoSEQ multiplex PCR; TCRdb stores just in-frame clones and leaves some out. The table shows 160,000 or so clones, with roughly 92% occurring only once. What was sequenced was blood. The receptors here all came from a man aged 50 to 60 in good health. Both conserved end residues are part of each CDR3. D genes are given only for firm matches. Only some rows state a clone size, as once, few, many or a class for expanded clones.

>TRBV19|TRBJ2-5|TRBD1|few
CASSEGARGQETQYF
TGTGCCAGTAGTGAGGGGGCGCGAGGCCAAGAGACCCAGTACTTC
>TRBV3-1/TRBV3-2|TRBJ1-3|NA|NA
CATGRAGNTIYF
TGTGCCACGGGCAGGGCTGGAAACACCATATATTTT
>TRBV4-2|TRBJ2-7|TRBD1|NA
CASSQEHRGEEQYF
TGTGCCAGCAGCCAAGAGCACAGGGGAGAAGAGCAGTACTTC
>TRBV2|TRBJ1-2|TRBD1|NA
CASSGNRGNYGYTF
TGTGCCAGCAGTGGGAACAGGGGGAACTATGGCTACACCTTC
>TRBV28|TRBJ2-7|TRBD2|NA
CASSQVRGAKYF
TGTGCCAGCAGTCAGGTGCGGGGGGCCAAGTACTTC
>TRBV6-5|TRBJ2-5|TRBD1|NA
CASSRTGGETQYF
TGTGCCAGCAGTAGGACAGGGGGAGAGACCCAGTACTTC
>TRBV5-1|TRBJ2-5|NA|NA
CASSLVGGETQYF
TGCGCCAGCAGCTTGGTTGGTGGAGAGACCCAGTACTTC
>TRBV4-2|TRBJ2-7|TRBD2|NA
CASSHGLAGGPDEQYF
TGTGCCAGCAGCCACGGACTAGCGGGAGGGCCAGACGAGCAGTACTTC
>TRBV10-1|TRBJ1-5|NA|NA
CASSERGSGQPQHF
TGCGCCAGCAGTGAGAGGGGTTCTGGTCAGCCCCAGCATTTT
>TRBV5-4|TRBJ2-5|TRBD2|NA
CASSSAGSNQGTQYF
TGTGCCAGCAGCTCAGCGGGGTCCAACCAGGGGACCCAGTACTTC
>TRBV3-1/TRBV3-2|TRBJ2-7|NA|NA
CASSQVTGLHEQYF
TGTGCCAGCAGCCAAGTAACGGGACTCCACGAGCAGTACTTC
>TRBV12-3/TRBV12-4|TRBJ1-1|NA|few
CASRVGLNTEAFF
TGTGCCAGCAGGGTCGGTTTGAACACTGAAGCTTTCTTT
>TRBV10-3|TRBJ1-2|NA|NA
CAISESPYGYTF
TGTGCCATCAGTGAGTCTCCATATGGCTACACCTTC
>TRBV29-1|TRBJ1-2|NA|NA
CSVVGDGSYGYTF
TGCAGCGTTGTAGGGGACGGATCTTATGGCTACACCTTC
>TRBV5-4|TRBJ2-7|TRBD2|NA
CASSQLAEPEQYF
TGTGCCAGCAGCCAACTAGCGGAGCCCGAGCAGTACTTC
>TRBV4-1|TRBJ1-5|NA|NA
CASSQGGLRIDQPQHF
TGCGCCAGCAGCCAAGGGGGCCTTAGGATTGATCAGCCCCAGCATTTT
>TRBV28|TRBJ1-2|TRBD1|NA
CASSWDSRYGYTF
TGTGCCAGCAGTTGGGACAGCAGATATGGCTACACCTTC
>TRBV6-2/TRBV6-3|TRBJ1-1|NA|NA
CASSFQGDGTEAFF
TGTGCCAGCAGTTTCCAGGGAGATGGCACTGAAGCTTTCTTT
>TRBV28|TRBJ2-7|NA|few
CASNFHLTYEQYF
TGTGCCAGCAATTTCCACCTCACCTACGAGCAGTACTTC
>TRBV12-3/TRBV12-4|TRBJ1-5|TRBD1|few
CASQTGGKQPQHF
TGTGCCAGCCAGACAGGGGGCAAACAGCCCCAGCATTTT
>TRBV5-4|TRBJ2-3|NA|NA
CASSLAGSTDTQYF
TGTGCCAGCAGCTTGGCCGGGTCCACAGATACGCAGTATTTT
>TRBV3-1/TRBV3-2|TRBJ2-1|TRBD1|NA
CASSSIGRTGGRNEQFF
TGTGCCAGCAGCTCGATTGGGAGGACAGGGGGCAGAAATGAGCAGTTCTTC
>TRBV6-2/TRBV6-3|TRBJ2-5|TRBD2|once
CASSYPSGGPETQYF
TGTGCCAGCAGTTATCCTTCGGGAGGGCCAGAGACCCAGTACTTC
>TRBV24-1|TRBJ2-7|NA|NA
CATSDFRGRLDF
TGTGCCACCAGTGATTTTCGGGGAAGGTTGGACTTC
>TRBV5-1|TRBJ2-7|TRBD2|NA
CASSLAGNYEQYF
TGCGCCAGCAGTTTAGCGGGAAACTACGAGCAGTACTTC
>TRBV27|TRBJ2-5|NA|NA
CASSSTYSETQYF
TGTGCCAGCAGTTCGACGTATTCAGAGACCCAGTACTTC
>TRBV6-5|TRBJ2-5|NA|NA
CASTQRWQAETQYF
TGTGCCAGCACCCAACGTTGGCAGGCAGAGACCCAGTACTTC
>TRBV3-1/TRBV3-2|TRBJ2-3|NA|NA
CASRREAKADTQYF
TGTGCCAGCAGGAGGGAGGCGAAGGCAGATACGCAGTATTTT
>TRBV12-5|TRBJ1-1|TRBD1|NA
CASGKGQPNTEAFF
TGTGCTAGTGGTAAGGGACAGCCGAACACTGAAGCTTTCTTT
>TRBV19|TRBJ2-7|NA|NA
CASRSRAYEQYF
TGTGCCAGTAGGTCTCGGGCGTACGAGCAGTACTTC
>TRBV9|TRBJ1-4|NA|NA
CASSTGTTNEKLFF
TGTGCCAGCAGCACTGGGACAACTAATGAAAAACTGTTTTTT
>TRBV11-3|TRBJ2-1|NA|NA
CASSLGRGTNEQFF
TGTGCCAGCAGCTTAGGCCGCGGCACAAATGAGCAGTTCTTC
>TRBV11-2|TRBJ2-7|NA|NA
CASSPRQLAYEQYF
TGTGCCAGCAGCCCTCGACAGCTCGCCTACGAGCAGTACTTC
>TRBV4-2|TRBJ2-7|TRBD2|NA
CASSHTSATYEQYF
TGTGCCAGCAGCCACACTAGCGCGACCTACGAGCAGTACTTC
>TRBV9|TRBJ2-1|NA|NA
CASSVPQADGEQFF
TGTGCCAGCAGCGTGCCCCAAGCGGACGGTGAGCAGTTCTTC
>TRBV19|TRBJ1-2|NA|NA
CASSIQGYYGYTF
TGTGCCAGTAGTATACAGGGGTACTATGGCTACACCTTC
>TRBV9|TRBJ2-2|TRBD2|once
CASSVRTSGSTGELFF
TGTGCCAGCAGCGTAAGGACTAGCGGAAGCACCGGGGAGCTGTTTTTT
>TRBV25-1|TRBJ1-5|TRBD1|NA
CASADRGPYSNQPQHF
TGTGCCAGCGCGGACAGGGGGCCTTATAGCAATCAGCCCCAGCATTTT
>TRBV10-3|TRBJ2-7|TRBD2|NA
CAISDPTGTSSYEQYF
TGTGCCATCAGTGACCCCACCGGGACTAGCTCCTACGAGCAGTACTTC
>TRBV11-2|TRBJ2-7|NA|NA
CASSSLRAASAYEQYF
TGTGCCAGCAGCTCCCTTAGGGCGGCCTCGGCCTACGAGCAGTACTTC
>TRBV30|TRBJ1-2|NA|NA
CAWTPIGRHSNYGYTF
TGTGCCTGGACTCCCATAGGGAGGCATAGTAACTATGGCTACACCTTC
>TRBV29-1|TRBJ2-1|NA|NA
CSDGGLVSYNEQFF
TGCAGCGATGGGGGACTGGTCTCCTACAATGAGCAGTTCTTC
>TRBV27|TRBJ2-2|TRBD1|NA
CAARGPGSTGELFF
TGTGCCGCGAGGGGGCCAGGGAGCACCGGGGAGCTGTTTTTT
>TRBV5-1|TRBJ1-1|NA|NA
CASSLGGGYTEAFF
TGCGCCAGCAGCTTGGGTGGGGGTTACACTGAAGCTTTCTTT
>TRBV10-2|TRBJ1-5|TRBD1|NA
CASRQGARGNQPQHF
TGCGCCAGCCGACAGGGGGCTAGGGGCAATCAGCCCCAGCATTTT
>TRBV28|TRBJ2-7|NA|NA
CASSPHRGTYEQYF
TGTGCCAGCAGTCCACACCGGGGGACCTACGAGCAGTACTTC
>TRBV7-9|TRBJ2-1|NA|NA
CASSPTTGSGRGYNEQFF
TGTGCCAGCAGCCCTACGACAGGGTCGGGGCGGGGGTACAATGAGCAGTTCTTC
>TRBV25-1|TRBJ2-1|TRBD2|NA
CASNRGDNEQFF
TGTGCCAGCAACCGGGGGGACAATGAGCAGTTCTTC
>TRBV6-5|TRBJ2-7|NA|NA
CASSPTGPSSYEQYF
TGTGCCAGCAGTCCGACAGGACCCAGCTCCTACGAGCAGTACTTC
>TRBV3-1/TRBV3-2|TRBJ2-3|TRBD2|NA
CASSLKTLAGGYVDTQYF
TGTGCCAGCAGCCTAAAAACACTAGCGGGAGGTTATGTGGATACGCAGTATTTT
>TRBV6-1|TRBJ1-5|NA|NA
CASSKGGAGTYQPQHF
TGTGCCAGCAGTAAAGGGGGAGCCGGCACCTATCAGCCCCAGCATTTT
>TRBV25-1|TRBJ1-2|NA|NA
CASSDDGTPNYGYTF
TGTGCCAGCAGTGATGATGGGACACCCAACTATGGCTACACCTTC